This TCR beta chain was recovered during a study of T cell responses to AZD1222 COVID-19 vaccine. Whole-study results and caveats: Reports say nearly half of spike-specific TCRs go after unmutated variant regions.

Produced via immunoSEQ multiplex PCR; TCRdb's table is partial and in-frame only. The profile shows more than 70,000 clones, 70% to 90% of them singletons. The CDR3 spans 15 residues. V lost 1 base to trimming and J lost 3 bases, with 12 bases between them. Germline V lookup: CDR1 SGHVS, CDR2 FNYEAQ. With respect to this clone: Its antigen remains unidentified.

This clonotype was sampled from an adult in good health. The sequencing here drew on peripheral blood, taken on day 0 of AZD1222 vaccination. V and J are TRBV7-6 and TRBJ1-1; a weak D match, TRBD1 (5 bases). Here the CDR3 reads CASSLEGLGDTEAFF. DNA of the CDR3: TGTGCCAGCAGCTTAGAGGGGTTGGGGGACACTGAAGCTTTCTTT.